The 15 T cell receptor beta chains in this list originate from one sample, sequenced in a study of Ad26.COV2.S vaccination and SARS-CoV-2 variants (dated by TCRdb to about 2021). To prepare the library, the immunoSEQ multiplex PCR assay was applied. TCRdb stores this immuneACCESS table with in-frame sequences only. Part of the clones is absent; in the studies checked, under half of the shortfall reflects unresolved V genes, and no reason is known for the rest. The table for this sample lists about 320,000 clones; roughly 80% of them were counted only once. 2.1% of the sample is in the top ten clones. This sample's treatment or condition label indicates: about 20 received Ad26.COV2.S at low or high dose, single or two shots; several received placebo; per-sample allocation not given. Repertoires of vaccine and placebo recipients were sequenced from samples taken on day 63 after the first injection.

This specimen consisted of peripheral blood, obtained in a trial of Ad26.COV2.S vaccine versus placebo. Receptors originate from a person aged 18 to 59 who received the Ad26.COV2.S COVID-19 vaccine or a placebo.

This chain joins TRBV5-6 and TRBJ1-1; possible D gene TRBD1, 6 bases. This CDR3 is built from 16 residues. CDR1 and CDR2 from the germline V gene are SGHDT and YYEEEE. The V and J ends lost 4 bases and 2 bases respectively, with 18 bases between them. DNA for the CDR3: TGTGCCAGCAGCCGATTCCAGAACAGGGCAAACACTGAAGCTTTCTTT. Amino acids: CASSRFQNRANTEAFF.

The chain carries TRBV25-1 and TRBJ1-1; 7 bases map to TRBD1. V shed 5 bases and J 3 bases; nucleotides not matched to a gene: 9. Germline values: CDR1 MGHDK, CDR2 SYGVNS. The CDR3 length is 15 residues. CDR3 protein: CASSTEGGFYTEAFF. The CDR3 DNA reads as TGTGCCAGCAGTACGGAAGGGGGCTTTTACACTGAAGCTTTCTTT.

V and J are TRBV24-1 and TRBJ2-3; 9 nucleotides line up with TRBD2. The CDR3 has 18 residues. CDR1 and CDR2 from the germline V gene are KGHDR and SFDVKD. Trimming at V came to 3 bases and at J to 3 bases, leaving 12 bases not matched to a gene. In DNA, the CDR3 is TGTGCCACCAGTGATGACCTCCGACTAGCGGAACTTACAGATACGCAGTATTTT. Translating gives CATSDDLRLAELTDTQYF.

The chain has TRBV7-2 and TRBJ2-2; D uncertain. V dropped 4 bases and J dropped 5 bases, with 14 bases sitting between them. Germline V lookup: CDR1 SGHTA, CDR2 FQGNSA. The CDR3 sequence is 15 residues long. CDR3: CASSSDQTGTGELFF. CDR3 coding DNA: TGTGCCAGCAGCTCTGATCAAACTGGGACCGGGGAGCTGTTTTTT.

The chain has TRBV7-3 and TRBJ1-1, with unresolved D. Trimming took off 3 bases at V and 0 bases at J, with 5 bases between the two ends. The V gene's germline CDR1 is SGHTA and CDR2 FQGTGA. The CDR3 spans 13 residues. This CDR3 is CASSFSVNTEAFF. CDR3 nucleotide sequence: TGTGCCAGCAGCTTCTCAGTGAACACTGAAGCTTTCTTT.

The chain is built from TRBV18 and TRBJ2-3; D ambiguous. Per germline, CDR1 KGHSH and CDR2 LQKENI. V dropped 3 bases and J dropped 6 bases, with 10 bases sitting between them. CDR3 length: 13 amino acids. CDR3 protein: CASSPPAVDTQYF. The CDR3 nucleotides are TGTGCCAGCTCACCCCCTGCTGTCGATACGCAGTATTTT.

The chain has TRBV30 and TRBJ1-2; TRBD1 matches 7 bases. The length of the CDR3 is 15 residues. Germline loops: CDR1 GTSNPN, CDR2 SVGIG (reference sequence). V was pared by 3 bases and J by 0 bases, with 7 bases of the junction left unmatched. CDR3 in amino acids: CAWSGQGVANYGYTF. CDR3 DNA: TGTGCCTGGAGCGGGCAGGGGGTAGCTAACTATGGCTACACCTTC. Supplemented by reference TRBV30 and TRBJ1-2, the full variable domain reads SQTIHQWPATLVQPVGSPLSLECTVEGTSNPNLYWYRQAAGRGLQLLFYSVGIGQISSEVPQNLSASRPQDRQFILSSKKLLLSDSGFYLCAWSGQGVANYGYTFGSGTRLTVV.

The CDR3 DNA follows: TGTGCCAGCAGCTTAGCGGTATGGGGGACAAATAATTCACCCCTCCACTTT. Its translation: CASSLAVWGTNNSPLHF. The J gene is TRBJ1-6, the V gene TRBV7-6; possible D gene TRBD1, 6 bases. Deletions cut 0 bases from V and 5 bases from J, with 14 bases between. CDR3 length: 17 amino acids. Germline loops: CDR1 SGHVS, CDR2 FNYEAQ.

This clone was seen just once. V and J are TRBV12-3 or TRBV12-4 and TRBJ2-1; tentatively, D is TRBD1 or TRBD2 (5 bases each). The CDR3 extends over 13 amino acids. The V gene lost 4 bases and the J gene lost 4 bases, with 8 bases spanning the gap. The CDR3 DNA reads as TGTGCCAGCAGTTGGGACCGATACAATGAGCAGTTCTTC. Protein product: CASSWDRYNEQFF.

The chain couples TRBV27 to TRBJ1-6; D gene ambiguous. CDR1 is MNHEY, CDR2 SMNVEV, per germline (reference sequence). V lost 3 bases to trimming and J lost 0 bases, with 9 bases between them. The CDR3 has 16 residues. DNA of the CDR3: TGTGCCAGCAGTTTCGTCAGTAGCTCCTATAATTCACCCCTCCACTTT. Translating it yields CASSFVSSSYNSPLHF.

The sample holds many counts of this clone. The genes are TRBV14 and TRBJ1-3; the match to TRBD1 covers 9 bases. Germline loops: CDR1 SGHDN, CDR2 FVKESK. V lost 4 bases to trimming and J lost 3 bases; unmatched junction nucleotides: 4. This CDR3 has 15 amino acids. In nucleotides, the CDR3 is TGTGCCAGCAGCCCCGGGACAGGGTTTGGAAACACCATATATTTT. It codes for CASSPGTGFGNTIYF.

The genes are TRBV19 and TRBJ2-5; 7 nucleotides line up with TRBD1. V dropped 5 bases and J dropped 2; count of bases not matched to a gene: 5. There are 14 residues in the CDR3. Germline CDR1 and CDR2: LNHDA and SQIVND (reference sequence). The CDR3 DNA reads as TGTGCCAGTAGTCTTAGGGGACAGCAAGAGACCCAGTACTTC. Residues: CASSLRGQQETQYF. The whole variable domain, remainder taken from reference TRBV19 and TRBJ2-5, is DGGITQSPKYLFRKEGQNVTLSCEQNLNHDAMYWYRQDPGQGLRLIYYSQIVNDFQKGDIAEGYSVSREKKESFPLTVTSAQKNPTAFYLCASSLRGQQETQYFGPGTRLLVL.

The J gene is TRBJ2-3, the V gene TRBV7-2, with 9 nucleotides matching TRBD2. Germline V gene data show CDR1 as SGHTA and CDR2 as FQGNSA. With V trimmed by 1 base and J by 6 bases, 11 bases remained unmatched. The CDR3 covers 17 residues. Written as DNA, the CDR3 is TGTGCCAGCAGCTTAGTTGGCGCGGGGGGGCCCGGGGATACGCAGTATTTT. This translates into CASSLVGAGGPGDTQYF. The whole variable domain, filled in from reference TRBV7-2 and TRBJ2-3, reads GAGVSQSPSNKVTEKGKDVELRCDPISGHTALYWYRQSLGQGLEFLIYFQGNSAPDKSGLPSDRFSAERTGGSVSTLTIQRTQQEDSAVYLCASSLVGAGGPGDTQYFGPGTRLTVL.

In its sample, this clone was seen a few times. This chain connects TRBV4-1 to TRBJ2-2; 7 bases map to TRBD1. The length of the CDR3 is 18 residues. Germline CDR1 and CDR2: MGHRA and YSYEKL. V lost 4 bases and J lost 2; bases outside the gene matches: 13. CDR3 sequence: CASSPERPGTANTGELFF. For the CDR3, the DNA is TGCGCCAGCAGCCCTGAAAGGCCCGGGACAGCTAACACCGGGGAGCTGTTTTTT.

V and J are TRBV7-2 and TRBJ2-2; TRBD1 matches at 7 bases. This CDR3 spans 15 amino acids. Germline CDR1 is SGHTA and CDR2 is FQGNSA. The V segment lost 5 bases and the J segment 8 bases; nucleotides outside the gene matches: 11. This CDR3 is CASSRPTGYAGELFF. The CDR3 bases are TGTGCCAGCAGCAGACCGACAGGGTACGCAGGGGAGCTGTTTTTT.